One T cell receptor (beta chain) is described in this entry. Its antigen remains unknown. V shed 3 bases and J 3 bases; nucleotides not matched to a gene: 8. The CDR3 is 17 residues long. Germline V gives CDR1 LGHDT, CDR2 YNNKEL (reference sequence). Clones were read by immunoSEQ multiplex PCR, and TCRdb kept only the in-frame ones, dropping some. The sample holds tens of thousands of clones; around 90% are singletons and the top ten take roughly 5.3%. Combined were second doses at about 4 or about 12 weeks. This sample was taken from a study of T cell responses to AZD1222 COVID-19 vaccine. The study, taken as a whole, reports: The number of AZD1222 recipients seropositive at baseline was only five to seven. There were repertoire samples only from the period after the peak T cell response. Spike-specific TCR repertoires showed rising breadth and depth after two AZD1222 doses.

Sequencing was performed on peripheral blood, taken 28 days after the second AZD1222 dose. The V and J genes are TRBV3-1 (or the pseudogene TRBV3-2) and TRBJ1-6; TRBD1 matches 7 bases. The source is an adult who received the AZD1222 COVID-19 vaccine. CDR3 sequence: CASSQRGGSFYNSPLHF. CDR3 sequence (DNA): TGTGCCAGCAGCCAGAGAGGGGGCAGCTTCTATAATTCACCCCTCCACTTT.